This T cell receptor beta chain was identified during a study of CD8 T cells in ankylosing spondylitis. The study, taken as a whole, reports: A motif in TCR beta, a set of about eight highly homologous variants, appeared characteristic of ankylosing spondylitis blood. Some motif variants had been reported before (in reactive arthritis synovial fluid and blood). From matched ankylosing spondylitis synovial fluid, disease-linked clones were reportedly recovered at significantly enriched levels.

The CDR3 sequence is 13 residues long. CDR1 SGHRS and CDR2 YFSETQ come from the germline V gene. Quantitative barcoded 5'-RACE was used to prepare TCR beta libraries. MiXCR, run by TCRdb on the 5' RACE reads, gives a single entry per CDR3 protein. Of roughly 150,000 distinct CDR3 sequences in the sample, 6% to 8% were seen once. This clonotype was seen a handful of times. Its antigen is not identified. A much more abundant neighbour one base away suggests this may be a read error. The chain is built from TRBV5-1 and TRBJ1-4; unclear D gene. Sequencing was carried out using blood, either unsorted or a sorted T cell fraction (not recorded which). The sequence was obtained from a female donor with ankylosing spondylitis or in good health (not recorded which). As DNA, the CDR3 is TGCGCCAGCTGCTTGGGTCGGGATTTGAAACTGTTTTTT. Amino acid sequence: CASCLGRDLKLFF.